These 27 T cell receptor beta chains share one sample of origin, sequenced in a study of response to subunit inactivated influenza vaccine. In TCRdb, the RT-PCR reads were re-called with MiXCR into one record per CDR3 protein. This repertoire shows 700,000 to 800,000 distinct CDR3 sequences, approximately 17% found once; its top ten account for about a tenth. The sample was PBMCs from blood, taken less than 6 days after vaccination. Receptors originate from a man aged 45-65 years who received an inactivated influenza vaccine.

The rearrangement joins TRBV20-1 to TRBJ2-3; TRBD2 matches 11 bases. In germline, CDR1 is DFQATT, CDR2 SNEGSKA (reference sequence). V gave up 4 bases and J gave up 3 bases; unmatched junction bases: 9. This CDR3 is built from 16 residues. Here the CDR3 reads CSATTIAGGRTDTQYF. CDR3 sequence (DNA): TGCAGTGCTACCACAATAGCGGGGGGGCGTACAGATACGCAGTATTTT.

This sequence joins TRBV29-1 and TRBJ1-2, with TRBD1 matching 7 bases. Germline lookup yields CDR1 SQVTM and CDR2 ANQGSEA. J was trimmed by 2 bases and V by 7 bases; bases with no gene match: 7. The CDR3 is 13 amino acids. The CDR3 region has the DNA TGCAGCGCCCGCGAGGACAGGAACTATGGCTACACCTTC. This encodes CSAREDRNYGYTF.

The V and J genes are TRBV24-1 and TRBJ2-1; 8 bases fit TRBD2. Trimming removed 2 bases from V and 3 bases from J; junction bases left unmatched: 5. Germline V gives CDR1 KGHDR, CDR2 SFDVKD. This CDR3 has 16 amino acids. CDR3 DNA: TGTGCCACCAGTGATTGGAGCGGGAGTAACTACAATGAGCAGTTCTTC. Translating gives CATSDWSGSNYNEQFF.

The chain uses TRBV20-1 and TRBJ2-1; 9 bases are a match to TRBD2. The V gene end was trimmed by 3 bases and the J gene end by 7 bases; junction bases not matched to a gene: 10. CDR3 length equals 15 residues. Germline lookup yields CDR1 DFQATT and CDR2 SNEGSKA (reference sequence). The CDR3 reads CSASPLAGGPNEQFF. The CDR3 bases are TGCAGTGCTAGCCCCCTGGCGGGAGGGCCAAATGAGCAGTTCTTC.

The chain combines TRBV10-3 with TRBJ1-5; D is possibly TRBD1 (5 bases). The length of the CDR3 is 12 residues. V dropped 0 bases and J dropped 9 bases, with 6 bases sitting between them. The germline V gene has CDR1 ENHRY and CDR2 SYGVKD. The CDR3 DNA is TGTGCCATCAGTGAGTCTCAGGGGCCCCAGCATTTT. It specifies CAISESQGPQHF.

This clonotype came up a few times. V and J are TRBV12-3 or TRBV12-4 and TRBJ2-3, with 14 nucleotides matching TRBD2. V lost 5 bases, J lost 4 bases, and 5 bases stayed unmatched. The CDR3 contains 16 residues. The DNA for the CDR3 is TGTGCCAGCAGTCAGACTAGCGGGGGGGATCCAGATACGCAGTATTTT. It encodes CASSQTSGGDPDTQYF.

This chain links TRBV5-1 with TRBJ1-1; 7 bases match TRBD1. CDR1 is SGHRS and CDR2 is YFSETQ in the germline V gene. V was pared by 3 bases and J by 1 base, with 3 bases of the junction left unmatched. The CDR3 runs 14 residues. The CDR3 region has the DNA TGCGCCAGCAGCTACGGACAGGCGAACACTGAAGCTTTCTTT. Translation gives CASSYGQANTEAFF.

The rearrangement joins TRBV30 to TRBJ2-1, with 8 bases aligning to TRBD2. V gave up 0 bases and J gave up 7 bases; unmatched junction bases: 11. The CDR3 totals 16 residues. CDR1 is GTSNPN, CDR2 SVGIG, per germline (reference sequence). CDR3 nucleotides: TGTGCCTGGAGTGTACCTGAGCGGGAGCATATTAATGAGCAGTTCTTC. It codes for CAWSVPEREHINEQFF. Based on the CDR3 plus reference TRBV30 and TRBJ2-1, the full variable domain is SQTIHQWPATLVQPVGSPLSLECTVEGTSNPNLYWYRQAAGRGLQLLFYSVGIGQISSEVPQNLSASRPQDRQFILSSKKLLLSDSGFYLCAWSVPEREHINEQFFGPGTRLTVL.

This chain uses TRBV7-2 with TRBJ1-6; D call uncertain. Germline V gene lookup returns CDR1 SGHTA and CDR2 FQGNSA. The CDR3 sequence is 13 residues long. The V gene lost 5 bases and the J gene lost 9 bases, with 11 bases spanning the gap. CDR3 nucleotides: TGTGCCAGCAGCCTTAGAAGTGGTTCACCCCTCCACTTT. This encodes CASSLRSGSPLHF.

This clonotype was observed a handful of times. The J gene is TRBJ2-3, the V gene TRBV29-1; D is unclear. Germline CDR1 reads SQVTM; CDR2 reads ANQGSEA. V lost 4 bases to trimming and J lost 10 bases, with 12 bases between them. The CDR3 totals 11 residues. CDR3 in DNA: TGCAGCGTTGGATTTTTGGGGTCGCAGTATTTT. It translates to CSVGFLGSQYF.

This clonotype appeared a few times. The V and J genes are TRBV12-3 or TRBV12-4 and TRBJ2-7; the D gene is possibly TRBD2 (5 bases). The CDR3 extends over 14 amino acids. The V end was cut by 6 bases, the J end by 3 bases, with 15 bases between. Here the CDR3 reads CASSPDSSLYEQYF. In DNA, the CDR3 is TGTGCCAGCAGCCCGGACTCATCTCTCTACGAGCAGTACTTC.

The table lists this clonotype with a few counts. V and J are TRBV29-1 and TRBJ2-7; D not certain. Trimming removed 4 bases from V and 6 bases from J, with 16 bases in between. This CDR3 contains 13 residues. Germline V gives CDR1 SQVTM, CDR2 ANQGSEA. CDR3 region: CSVGFSFEREQYF. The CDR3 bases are TGCAGCGTTGGCTTCTCCTTTGAACGCGAGCAGTACTTC.

DNA for the CDR3: TGTGCCACCAGTGAACAGGGGTTTTTTCGGCCCCAGCATTTT. Protein: CATSEQGFFRPQHF. The chain couples TRBV24-1 to TRBJ1-5, with 7 nucleotides matching TRBD1. The junction had 8 bases not matched to a gene; V was cut back by 4 bases and J by 9 bases. There are 14 residues in the CDR3. Germline CDR1 reads KGHDR; CDR2 reads SFDVKD.

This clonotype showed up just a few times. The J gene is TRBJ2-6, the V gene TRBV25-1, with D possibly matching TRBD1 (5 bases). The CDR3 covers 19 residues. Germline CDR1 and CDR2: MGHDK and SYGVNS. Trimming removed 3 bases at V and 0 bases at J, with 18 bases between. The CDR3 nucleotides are TGTGCCAGCAGTGAGGTCGGGTGGGGCGGATCCTCTGGGGCCAACGTCCTGACTTTC. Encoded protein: CASSEVGWGGSSGANVLTF.

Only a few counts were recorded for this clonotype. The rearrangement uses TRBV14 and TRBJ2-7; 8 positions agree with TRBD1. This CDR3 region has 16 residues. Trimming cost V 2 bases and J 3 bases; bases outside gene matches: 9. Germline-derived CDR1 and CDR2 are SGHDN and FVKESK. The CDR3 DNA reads TGTGCCAGCAGCCAATTTTACCGGGACAGGTGCTACGAGCAGTACTTC. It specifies CASSQFYRDRCYEQYF.

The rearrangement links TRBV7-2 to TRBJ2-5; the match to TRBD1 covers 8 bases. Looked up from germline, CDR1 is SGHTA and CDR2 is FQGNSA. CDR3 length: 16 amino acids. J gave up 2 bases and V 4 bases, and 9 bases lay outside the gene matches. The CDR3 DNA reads TGTGCCAGCAGCTCCGGTACGGACAGGGCACAAGAGACCCAGTACTTC. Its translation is CASSSGTDRAQETQYF.

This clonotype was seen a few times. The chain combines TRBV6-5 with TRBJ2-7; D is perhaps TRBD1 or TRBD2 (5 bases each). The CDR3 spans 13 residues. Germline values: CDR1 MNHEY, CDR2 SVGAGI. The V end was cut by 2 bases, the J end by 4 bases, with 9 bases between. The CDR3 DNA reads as TGTGCCAGCAGTTACCGTTGGGGGTACGAGCAGTACTTC. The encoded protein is CASSYRWGYEQYF.

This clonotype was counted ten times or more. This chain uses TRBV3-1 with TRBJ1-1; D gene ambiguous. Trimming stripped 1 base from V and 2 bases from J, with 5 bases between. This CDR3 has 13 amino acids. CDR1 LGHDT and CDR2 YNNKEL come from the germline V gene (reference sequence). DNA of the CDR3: TGTGCCAGCAGCCAAGCGGGTAACACTGAAGCTTTCTTT. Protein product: CASSQAGNTEAFF.

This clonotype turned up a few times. CDR3 bases: TGCGCCAGCAGCCAAAATAGCGGGAGCTCCTACGAGCAGTACTTC. This sequence encodes CASSQNSGSSYEQYF. The chain joins TRBV4-3 to TRBJ2-7; 9 bases align to TRBD2. This CDR3 has 15 amino acids. Germline V lookup: CDR1 LGHNA, CDR2 YSLEER. J was trimmed by 0 bases and V by 2 bases; bases with no gene match: 2.

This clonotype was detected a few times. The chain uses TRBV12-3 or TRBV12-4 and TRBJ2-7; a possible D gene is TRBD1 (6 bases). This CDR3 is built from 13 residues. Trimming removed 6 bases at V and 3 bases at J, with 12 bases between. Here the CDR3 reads CASRIGQLYEQYF. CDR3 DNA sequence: TGTGCCAGCAGGATCGGACAGCTCTACGAGCAGTACTTC.

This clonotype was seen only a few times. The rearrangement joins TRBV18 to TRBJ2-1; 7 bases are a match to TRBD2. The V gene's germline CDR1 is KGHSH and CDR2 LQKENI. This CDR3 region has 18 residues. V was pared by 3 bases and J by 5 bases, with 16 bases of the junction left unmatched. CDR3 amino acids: CASSPPLLAATGHNEQFF. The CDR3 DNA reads TGTGCCAGCTCACCGCCCCTTCTAGCGGCCACAGGCCACAATGAGCAGTTCTTC.

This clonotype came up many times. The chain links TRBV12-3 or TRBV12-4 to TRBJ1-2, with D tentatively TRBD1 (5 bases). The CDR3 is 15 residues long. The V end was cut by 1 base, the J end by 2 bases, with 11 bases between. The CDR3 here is CASSLVDRSNYGYTF. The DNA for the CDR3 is TGTGCCAGCAGTTTAGTTGACAGATCGAACTATGGCTACACCTTC.

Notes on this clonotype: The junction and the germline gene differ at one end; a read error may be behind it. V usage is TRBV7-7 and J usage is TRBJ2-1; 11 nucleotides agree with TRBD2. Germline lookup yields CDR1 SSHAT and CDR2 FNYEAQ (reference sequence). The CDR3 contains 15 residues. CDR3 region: CASSPTSGGLGEQFF. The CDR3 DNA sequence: TGTGCTAGCAGTCCTACTAGCGGGGGCTTAGGTGAGCAGTTCTTC.

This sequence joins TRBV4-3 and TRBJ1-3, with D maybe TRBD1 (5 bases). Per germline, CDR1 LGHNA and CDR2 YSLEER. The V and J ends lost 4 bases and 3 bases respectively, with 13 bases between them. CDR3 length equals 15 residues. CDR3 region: CASSPQGPRGNTIYF. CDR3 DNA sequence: TGCGCCAGCAGCCCTCAGGGACCCCGTGGAAACACCATATATTTT.

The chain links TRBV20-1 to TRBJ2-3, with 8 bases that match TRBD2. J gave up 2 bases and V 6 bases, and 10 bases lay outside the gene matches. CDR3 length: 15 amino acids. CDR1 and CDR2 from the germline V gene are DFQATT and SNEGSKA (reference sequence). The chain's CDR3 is CSAPVIAGSTDTQYF. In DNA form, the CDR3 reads TGCAGTGCCCCGGTGATAGCGGGGTCCACAGATACGCAGTATTTT.

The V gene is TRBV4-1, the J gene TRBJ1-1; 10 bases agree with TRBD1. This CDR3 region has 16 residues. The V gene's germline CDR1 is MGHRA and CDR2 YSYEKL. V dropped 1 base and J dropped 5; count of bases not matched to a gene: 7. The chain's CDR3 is CASSQVPGQGVTEAFF. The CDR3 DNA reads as TGCGCCAGCAGCCAAGTTCCCGGACAGGGGGTAACTGAAGCTTTCTTT.

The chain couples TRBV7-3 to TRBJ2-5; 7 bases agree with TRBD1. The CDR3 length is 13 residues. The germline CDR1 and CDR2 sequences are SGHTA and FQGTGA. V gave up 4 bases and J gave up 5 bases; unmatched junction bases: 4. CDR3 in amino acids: CASSSGQWETQYF. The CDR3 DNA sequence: TGTGCCAGCAGCTCGGGACAGTGGGAGACCCAGTACTTC.